This T cell receptor beta chain was recovered during a study of control samples from healthy donors and cancer patients. Assay: immunoSEQ multiplex PCR; the TCRdb copy retains only in-frame clones and omits some. The data contain about 120,000 clones, more than 85% of them singletons. The CDR3 has 14 residues. Losses at the gene ends were 3 bases for V and 6 bases for J; bases not matched to a gene: 6. Germline values: CDR1 LNHDA, CDR2 SQIVND (reference sequence). This clone was counted once. This TCR was sampled from a young man in good health. Sequencing was performed on blood. This sequence joins TRBV19 and TRBJ2-7, with 9 bases lining up with TRBD2. The CDR3 nucleotides read TGTGCCAGTAGTATCGGTAGCGGGAGACGCGAGCAGTACTTC. It specifies CASSIGSGRREQYF.